What follows are 2 T cell receptor beta chains derived from one specimen sequenced in a study of shared clonotypes between healthy human individuals. Naive CD8 cells, CD45RO-negative and positively selected for CCR7, excluded terminally differentiated effector memory CD45RA+ cells. Assay used: immunoSEQ multiplex PCR; TCRdb lists only in-frame clones, some missing. In the table there are under 700,000 clones, 85% to 95% of which are singletons. Sequenced: naive CD8+ T cells sorted from blood. These receptors all stem from a young woman in good health.

The rearrangement uses TRBV29-1 and TRBJ1-1; D is unresolved. The CDR3 is 13 residues long. CDR1 is SQVTM and CDR2 is ANQGSEA in the germline V gene. Trimming took off 3 bases at V and 1 base at J, with 9 bases between the two ends. The CDR3 coding sequence is TGCAGCGTTGAGTACGGGCAGAACACTGAAGCTTTCTTT. Translated: CSVEYGQNTEAFF.

The chain joins TRBV9 to TRBJ2-5; D uncertain. Per germline, CDR1 SGDLS and CDR2 YYNGEE. This CDR3 region has 14 residues. The V end lost 0 bases, the J end lost 2 bases, and 8 bases lay between the germline ends. CDR3 region: CASSVDGVQETQYF. CDR3 coding DNA: TGTGCCAGCAGCGTAGATGGGGTTCAAGAGACCCAGTACTTC.